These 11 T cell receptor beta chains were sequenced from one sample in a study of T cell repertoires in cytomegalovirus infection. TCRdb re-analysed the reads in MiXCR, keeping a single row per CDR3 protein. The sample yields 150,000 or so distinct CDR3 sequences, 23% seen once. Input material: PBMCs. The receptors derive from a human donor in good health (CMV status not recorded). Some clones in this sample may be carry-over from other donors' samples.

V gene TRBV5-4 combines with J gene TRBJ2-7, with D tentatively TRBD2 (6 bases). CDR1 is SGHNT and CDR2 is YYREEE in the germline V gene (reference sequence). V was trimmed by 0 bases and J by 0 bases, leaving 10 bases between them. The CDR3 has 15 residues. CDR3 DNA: TGTGCCAGCAGCTTGGCGGGGGTCCTCTCCTACGAGCAGTACTTC. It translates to CASSLAGVLSYEQYF.

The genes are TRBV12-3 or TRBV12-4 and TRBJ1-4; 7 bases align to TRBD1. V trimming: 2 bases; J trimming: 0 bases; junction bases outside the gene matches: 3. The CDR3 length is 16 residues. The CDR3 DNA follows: TGTGCCAGCAGTTTATCAGGGACAGCAACTAATGAAAAACTGTTTTTT. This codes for CASSLSGTATNEKLFF.

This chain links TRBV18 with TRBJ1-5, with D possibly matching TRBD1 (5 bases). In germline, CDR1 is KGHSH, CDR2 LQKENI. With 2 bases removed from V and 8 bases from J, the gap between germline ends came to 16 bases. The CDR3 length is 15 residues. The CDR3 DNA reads TGTGCCAGCTCACCAGGGACCTCTCCCGCGGAGCCCCAGCATTTT. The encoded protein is CASSPGTSPAEPQHF.

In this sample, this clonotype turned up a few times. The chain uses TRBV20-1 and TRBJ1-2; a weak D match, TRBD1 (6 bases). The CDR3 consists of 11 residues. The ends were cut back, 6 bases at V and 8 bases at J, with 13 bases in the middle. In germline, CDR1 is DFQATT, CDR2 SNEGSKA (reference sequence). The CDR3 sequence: CSARNRAGYTF. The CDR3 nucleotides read TGCAGTGCCAGAAACAGGGCCGGCTACACCTTC.

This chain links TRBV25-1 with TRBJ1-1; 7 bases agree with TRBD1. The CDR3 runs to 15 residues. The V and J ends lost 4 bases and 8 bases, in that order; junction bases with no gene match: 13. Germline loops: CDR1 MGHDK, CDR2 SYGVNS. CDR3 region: CASSAADEWTGEAFF. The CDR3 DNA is TGTGCCAGCAGTGCTGCCGACGAATGGACAGGCGAAGCTTTCTTT.

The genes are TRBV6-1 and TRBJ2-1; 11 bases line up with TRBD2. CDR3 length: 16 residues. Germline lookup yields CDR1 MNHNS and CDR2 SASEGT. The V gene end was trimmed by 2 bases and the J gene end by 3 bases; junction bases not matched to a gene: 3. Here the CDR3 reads CASSERLAGYYNEQFF. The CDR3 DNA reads TGTGCCAGCAGTGAAAGACTAGCGGGGTACTACAATGAGCAGTTCTTC.

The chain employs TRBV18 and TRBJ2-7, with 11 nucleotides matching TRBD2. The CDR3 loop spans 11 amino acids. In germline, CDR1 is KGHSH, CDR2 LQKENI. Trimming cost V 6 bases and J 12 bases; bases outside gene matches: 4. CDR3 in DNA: TGTGCCAGCTCGGCTAGCGGGAGGCTGTACTTC. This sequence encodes CASSASGRLYF.

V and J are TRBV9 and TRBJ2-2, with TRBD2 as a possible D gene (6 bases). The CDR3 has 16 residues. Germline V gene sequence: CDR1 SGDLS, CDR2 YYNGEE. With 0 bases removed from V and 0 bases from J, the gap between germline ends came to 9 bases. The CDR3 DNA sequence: TGTGCCAGCAGCGTAGATACGGGGGCGAACACCGGGGAGCTGTTTTTT. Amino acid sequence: CASSVDTGANTGELFF.

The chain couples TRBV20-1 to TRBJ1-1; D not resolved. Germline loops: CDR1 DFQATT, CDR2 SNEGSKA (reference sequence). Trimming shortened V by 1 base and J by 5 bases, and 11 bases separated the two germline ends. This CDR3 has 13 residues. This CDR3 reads CSARVQKGTEAFF. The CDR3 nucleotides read TGCAGTGCTAGAGTGCAGAAAGGTACTGAAGCTTTCTTT.

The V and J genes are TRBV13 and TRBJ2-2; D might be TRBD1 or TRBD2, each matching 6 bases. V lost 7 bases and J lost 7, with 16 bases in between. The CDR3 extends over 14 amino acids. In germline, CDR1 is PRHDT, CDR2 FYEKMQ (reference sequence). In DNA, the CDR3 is TGTGCCAGCACCCGAGGGGGGTATGACGGGGAGCTGTTTTTT. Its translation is CASTRGGYDGELFF. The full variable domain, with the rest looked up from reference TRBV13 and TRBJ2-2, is AAGVIQSPRHLIKEKRETATLKCYPIPRHDTVYWYQQGPGQDPQFLISFYEKMQSDKGSIPDRFSAQQFSDYHSELNMSSLELGDSALYFCASTRGGYDGELFFGEGSRLTVL.

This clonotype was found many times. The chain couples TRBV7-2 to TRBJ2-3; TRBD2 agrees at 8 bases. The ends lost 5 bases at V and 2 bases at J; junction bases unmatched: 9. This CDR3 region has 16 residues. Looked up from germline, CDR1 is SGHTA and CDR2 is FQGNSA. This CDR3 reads CASSVGGGLPTDTQYF. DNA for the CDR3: TGTGCCAGCAGCGTCGGGGGGGGCCTACCCACAGATACGCAGTATTTT. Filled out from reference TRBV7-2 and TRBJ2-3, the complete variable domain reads GAGVSQSPSNKVTEKGKDVELRCDPISGHTALYWYRQSLGQGLEFLIYFQGNSAPDKSGLPSDRFSAERTGGSVSTLTIQRTQQEDSAVYLCASSVGGGLPTDTQYFGPGTRLTVL.